Each of the 32 T cell receptor beta chains below was sequenced from the same sample in a study of tumor-infiltrating lymphocytes in primary liver carcinoma. A constant-region primer served to make TCR beta cDNA from roughly 500 ng total RNA. Library construction for TCR beta comprised three nested multiplex PCR rounds performed with slightly modified ARM-PCR. TRBV1-TRBV30 forward primers paired with a C-beta reverse primer drove the first two PCR rounds, approximately 11 cycles each. A single record per CDR3 protein comes from TCRdb applying MiXCR to the multiplex PCR reads. The sample shows 310,000 or so distinct CDR3 sequences, around 50% of them seen only once. Germline DNA was also extracted, and blood RNA derived from unsorted whole blood. The sample was peripheral blood. All receptors come from a woman aged 25-40 years with primary liver carcinoma and hepatitis B virus infection.

As to this clonotype: Compared with germline, one end of the junction differs, possibly owing to a read error. The V gene is TRBV12-5, the J gene TRBJ1-1; D unclear. The germline CDR1 and CDR2 sequences are LGHNT and FRNRAP. The CDR3 is made up of 13 amino acids. The CDR3 nucleotides read TGTGCTAGTACTAACGGCGCAAACACTGACGCTTTCTTT. Translated, it gives CASTNGANTDAFF.

In DNA, the CDR3 is TGTGCCAGCAGCTCGTTACGTAACGGCAGTAAGCAGTTCTTC. Protein: CASSSLRNGSKQFF. The rearrangement uses TRBV11-2 and TRBJ2-1; D is unclear. Germline-derived CDR1 and CDR2 are SGHAT and FQNNGV. The CDR3 spans 14 residues. The germline V and J ends were trimmed by 4 bases and 11 bases, with 18 bases remaining between them.

For this clonotype: At one end the junction does not follow the germline gene, possibly because of a read error. The chain couples TRBV11-2 to TRBJ2-5; maybe TRBD2 (5 bases). The assigned J gene may be wrong: the sequence end matches TRBJ2-1 better. The CDR3 covers 12 residues. Per the germline V gene, CDR1 is SGHAT and CDR2 is FQNNGV. CDR3 sequence reads: CASSFGNNGQFF. Here the CDR3 DNA reads TGTGCCAGCAGTTTCGGGAACAATGGGCAGTTCTTC.

This clonotype was counted many times. The chain links TRBV29-1 to TRBJ2-7; unclear D gene. Germline V CDR1 and CDR2: SQVTM, ANQGSEA. CDR3 length: 12 amino acids. The germline V and J ends were trimmed by 3 bases and 3 bases, with 9 bases remaining between them. The CDR3 sequence is CSVEARNYEQYF. The CDR3 DNA reads TGCAGCGTTGAGGCCAGGAACTACGAGCAGTACTTC.

Turning to this clonotype: A junction boundary mismatches the germline segment, possibly from a read error. V is TRBV5-4 and J is TRBJ2-5, with a tentative D call TRBD2 (6 bases). CDR1 and CDR2 (germline): SGHNT, YYREEE (reference sequence). The CDR3 is 14 residues long. This chain's CDR3 is CARSLLTSPETQYF. DNA of the CDR3: TGTGCCAGGAGCTTACTCACTAGCCCAGAGACCCAGTACTTC.

This clonotype was seen only once. A much larger clone lies a single base off, so this may be a read error. The rearrangement joins TRBV6-5 to TRBJ2-6; D is unresolved. The CDR3 covers 18 residues. Germline CDR1 and CDR2: MNHEY and SVGAGI. CDR3 protein: CASSYGAASSSEANVLTF. The CDR3 DNA reads as TGTGCCAGCAGTTACGGCGCTGCGTCGAGCTCTGAGGCCAACGTCCTGACTTTC.

V and J are TRBV5-4 and TRBJ2-3; no clear D gene. Looked up from germline, CDR1 is SGHNT and CDR2 is YYREEE (reference sequence). Trimming stripped 4 bases from V and 2 bases from J, with 11 bases between. The CDR3 is 14 residues long. The CDR3 reads CASSPDIITDTQYF. The CDR3 nucleotides read TGTGCCAGCAGCCCCGACATAATCACAGATACGCAGTATTTT. The full variable domain, its missing parts supplied by reference TRBV5-4 and TRBJ2-3, is ETGVTQSPTHLIKTRGQQVTLRCSSQSGHNTVSWYQQALGQGPQFIFQYYREEENGRGNFPPRFSGLQFPNYSSELNVNALELDDSALYLCASSPDIITDTQYFGPGTRLTVL.

The table lists this clonotype with a few counts. The rearrangement uses TRBV12-3 or TRBV12-4 and TRBJ2-1; no reliable D call. The CDR3 length is 15 residues. The V gene lost 6 bases and the J gene lost 0 bases, with 12 bases spanning the gap. CDR3 bases: TGTGCCAGCAGCGCCACACTGAGCTCCTACAATGAGCAGTTCTTC. This codes for CASSATLSSYNEQFF.

With regard to this clonotype: A read error may be the cause here, since a much bigger clone is one base away. The gene calls are TRBV6-2 or TRBV6-3 and TRBJ2-1; TRBD1 matches 10 bases. The CDR3 is 13 amino acids. Germline CDR1 is MNHEY and CDR2 is SVGEGT. The CDR3 loop reads CAGSRDRGNEQFF. In nucleotides, the CDR3 is TGTGCCGGCAGTCGGGACAGGGGAAATGAGCAGTTCTTC.

The chain carries TRBV4-1 and TRBJ2-1, with D hard to call. From germline, CDR1 is MGHRA and CDR2 YSYEKL. The CDR3 spans 13 residues. V was pared by 0 bases and J by 6 bases, with 6 bases between. The DNA of the CDR3 is TGCGCCAGCAGCCAAGATCACTTCAATGAGCAGTTCTTC. It yields the protein CASSQDHFNEQFF.

As regards this clonotype: Sequence at one end of the junction differs from germline and may be a read error. This chain connects TRBV19 to TRBJ1-6; perhaps TRBD1 as D (6 bases). The CDR3 is 17 amino acids. The germline gives CDR1 LNHDA, CDR2 SQIVND (reference sequence). The CDR3 protein is CASSRLTGPLYNSPFHF. The CDR3 DNA sequence: TGTGCCAGTAGCCGCCTGACAGGCCCACTTTATAATTCACCCTTCCACTTT.

Concerning this clonotype itself: Compared with germline, one end of the junction differs, possibly owing to a read error. The CDR3 loop reads CASGFRDRSRQYF. The DNA for the CDR3 is TGTGCCAGCGGCTTCCGGGATCGATCACGCCAGTACTTC. The genes are TRBV11-2 and TRBJ2-5; possibly TRBD2 for D (5 bases). The CDR3 contains 13 residues. Germline lookup yields CDR1 SGHAT and CDR2 FQNNGV.

This clonotype has more than one count but fewer than ten. The chain uses TRBV5-6 and TRBJ2-5; 10 bases fit TRBD1. Germline CDR1 SGHDT, CDR2 YYEEEE. There are 16 residues in the CDR3. Germline trimming cut 3 bases from V and 1 base from J; bases unmatched to any gene: 6. The CDR3 DNA follows: TGTGCCAGCAGCTGGGGGACAGGGGTGTCCCAAGAGACCCAGTACTTC. This sequence encodes CASSWGTGVSQETQYF.

The chain links TRBV6-1 to TRBJ1-3; D might be TRBD1 (6 bases). Trimming took 8 bases from V and 0 from J, leaving 14 bases between them. Germline CDR1 is MNHNS and CDR2 is SASEGT. CDR3 length: 15 residues. The CDR3 loop is CASGADRHSGNTIYF. The CDR3 DNA sequence: TGTGCCAGCGGCGCGGACAGACACTCTGGAAACACCATATATTTT.

This rearrangement joins TRBV28 to TRBJ1-1, with 11 bases aligning to TRBD1. The CDR3 runs 15 residues. After removal of 6 bases from V and 2 bases from J, the junction contained 5 bases not matched to a gene. CDR1 is MDHEN and CDR2 is SYDVKM in the germline V gene. The CDR3: CASRDRGHRNTEAFF. The DNA of the CDR3 is TGTGCCAGCAGGGACAGGGGGCATCGAAACACTGAAGCTTTCTTT.

Note on this clonotype: A much larger clone lies one base from this, so it may be a read error. The chain uses TRBV6-6 and TRBJ2-5, with a weak D call TRBD1 (5 bases). V dropped 6 bases and J dropped 5 bases, with 13 bases sitting between them. The CDR3 spans 13 residues. Germline V gene lookup returns CDR1 MNHNY and CDR2 SVGAGI (reference sequence). For the CDR3, the DNA is TGTGCCAGCAGACGTGGGGCTATGGAGACCCAGTACTTC. Translated, it gives CASRRGAMETQYF.

The chain joins TRBV20-1 to TRBJ2-7, with a tentative D call TRBD1 (6 bases). The germline gives CDR1 DFQATT, CDR2 SNEGSKA (reference sequence). The V end was cut by 6 bases, the J end by 2 bases, with 20 bases between. The CDR3 consists of 15 residues. In nucleotides, the CDR3 is TGCAGTGCCCCTGACCGGGACAAGGGGACCTACGAGCAGTACTTC. Translated, it gives CSAPDRDKGTYEQYF.

Worth noting for this clonotype: A much larger clone sits a single nucleotide away, making a read error possible. The chain links TRBV12-3 or TRBV12-4 to TRBJ2-2; 11 nucleotides line up with TRBD2. This CDR3 contains 14 residues. Here the CDR3 DNA reads TGTGGCATAGAACTAGCGGGAGTCCCCGGGGAGCTGTTTTTT. The encoded protein is CGIELAGVPGELFF.

This rearrangement joins TRBV6-2 or TRBV6-3 to TRBJ1-1; the D is unclear. The CDR3 runs to 12 residues. V gave up 10 bases and J gave up 7 bases, with 16 bases separating them. Germline V CDR1 and CDR2: MNHEY, SVGEGT. In nucleotides, the CDR3 is TGTGCCAACAGCGGCAGCGGATTTGAAGCTTTCTTT. As protein: CANSGSGFEAFF.

This clonotype occurred a few times. The chain has TRBV10-2 and TRBJ2-2; no definite D call. The V end lost 5 bases, the J end lost 6 bases, and 13 bases lay between the germline ends. The germline gives CDR1 WSHSY, CDR2 SAAADI. The CDR3 contains 14 residues. CDR3 DNA sequence: TGCGCCAGCAGTATATCCGTATTCGCCGGGGAGCTGTTTTTT. Translation: CASSISVFAGELFF.

V and J are TRBV12-3 or TRBV12-4 and TRBJ2-5, with D perhaps TRBD1 (5 bases). With 10 bases removed from V and 1 base from J, the gap between germline ends came to 13 bases. The CDR3 has 13 residues. The CDR3 DNA follows: TGTGCCAACAGCCGAGACAGCCAAGAGACCCAGTACTTC. This encodes CANSRDSQETQYF.

This clonotype was counted a few times. This may stem from a read error, because a much larger clone lies one nucleotide away. The chain carries TRBV4-1 and TRBJ1-2, with 10 bases matching TRBD1. The V gene end was trimmed by 4 bases and the J gene end by 7 bases; junction bases not matched to a gene: 6. Germline CDR1 is MGHRA and CDR2 is YSYEKL. The CDR3 runs 14 residues. Here the CDR3 DNA reads TGCGCCAGCAGCCTGACAGGGGGCCCTGCTGGCTACACCTTC. This gives the protein CASSLTGGPAGYTF.

This chain links TRBV6-6 with TRBJ2-2; D call uncertain. This CDR3 is built from 14 residues. Trimming took 6 bases from V and 5 from J, leaving 13 bases between them. Germline-derived CDR1 and CDR2 are MNHNY and SVGAGI (reference sequence). The CDR3 loop reads CASRPWVGTGELFF. In DNA, the CDR3 is TGTGCCAGCAGGCCCTGGGTGGGAACCGGGGAGCTGTTTTTT.

As for this clonotype: With a much larger clone just one base away, this may be a read error. The chain carries TRBV6-6 and TRBJ2-2; D might be TRBD2 (6 bases). In germline, CDR1 is MNHNY, CDR2 SVGAGI (reference sequence). The CDR3 length is 14 residues. The CDR3 coding sequence is TGTGCCAGCAGGACTAGGTCGAACATCGGGGAGCTGTTTTTT. Its protein is CASRTRSNIGELFF.

Ten or more counts support this clonotype. This chain links TRBV12-3 or TRBV12-4 with TRBJ2-3; D is undetermined. V lost 3 bases and J 4 bases, leaving 11 bases between the germline ends. This CDR3 has 14 amino acids. CDR3 coding DNA: TGTGCCAGCAGTTTTCCATCAACCCCAGATACGCAGTATTTT. It specifies CASSFPSTPDTQYF.

The chain links TRBV4-1 to TRBJ2-2; 8 positions match TRBD2. V shed 2 bases and J 4 bases; nucleotides not matched to a gene: 6. Germline loops: CDR1 MGHRA, CDR2 YSYEKL. CDR3 length: 16 residues. CDR3 sequence (DNA): TGCGCCAGCAGCCAAAAACTAGCGGCGAGCACCGGGGAGCTGTTTTTT. Protein sequence: CASSQKLAASTGELFF.

The CDR3 bases are TGTGCCAATAGCCACTCGGGACAGGGCAAAGGGCGCTACACCTTC. Residues: CANSHSGQGKGRYTF. This sequence joins TRBV11-1 and TRBJ1-2; 9 nucleotides align to TRBD1. V was clipped by 10 bases and J by 9 bases; unmatched bases: 18. Germline V gene sequence: CDR1 SGHAT, CDR2 FQDESV (reference sequence). CDR3 length: 15 residues.

This clonotype was observed a few times. V is TRBV6-1 and J is TRBJ1-2, with D maybe TRBD1 (5 bases). Germline CDR1 reads MNHNS; CDR2 reads SASEGT. Trimming pared 7 bases from V and 4 bases from J, leaving 19 bases between. There are 15 residues in the CDR3. The CDR3: CASTDPGAGLYGYTF. CDR3 DNA sequence: TGTGCCAGCACCGACCCCGGTGCAGGGCTCTATGGCTACACCTTC.

This clonotype was counted a single time. Because it lacks the conserved phenylalanine or tryptophan at the end, this CDR3 is likely a read error. The V call is TRBV11-2, the J call TRBJ2-5, with no clear D. Looked up from germline, CDR1 is SGHAT and CDR2 is FQNNGV. The CDR3 is 13 amino acids. CDR3 DNA: TGCGCCAGCAGCTTAACTCTTTCGGGGACCCAGTACTAC. Protein: CASSLTLSGTQYY.

Of note for this clonotype: A much bigger clone sits one base away, suggesting this may be a read error. V usage is TRBV29-1 and J usage is TRBJ2-2, with TRBD2 as a possible D gene (5 bases). Germline V gene lookup returns CDR1 SQVTM and CDR2 ANQGSEA. This CDR3 spans 11 amino acids. The CDR3 DNA reads TGCAGCGTTGGGTACACCGGGAAGCTGTTTTTT. Its translation: CSVGYTGKLFF.

As regards this clonotype: Given a much more abundant clone one base away, this may be a read error. V is TRBV12-3 or TRBV12-4 and J is TRBJ2-2; 7 bases are shared with TRBD1. This CDR3 region has 15 residues. The CDR3 DNA reads TGTGCCAACAGTGCCGACAGGGCGAACACCGGGGAGCTGTTTTTT. Amino acids: CANSADRANTGELFF.

The chain has TRBV5-5 and TRBJ2-2, with D maybe TRBD1 (6 bases). The V end lost 4 bases, the J end lost 3 bases, and 13 bases lay between the germline ends. The CDR3 sequence is 15 residues long. Germline CDR1 reads SGHKS; CDR2 reads YYEKEE (reference sequence). As DNA, the CDR3 is TGTGCCAGCAGCCTGGACAGCCTCCACACCGGGGAGCTGTTTTTT. Protein sequence: CASSLDSLHTGELFF. The full variable domain, in which reference TRBV5-5 and TRBJ2-2 provide the parts outside the CDR3, is DAGVTQSPTHLIKTRGQQVTLRCSPISGHKSVSWYQQVLGQGPQFIFQYYEKEERGRGNFPDRFSARQFPNYSSELNVNALLLGDSALYLCASSLDSLHTGELFFGEGSRLTVL.